This TCR beta chain derives from a study of T cells in women clearing cervical HPV infection. Sequencing used immunoSEQ multiplex PCR; TCRdb keeps in-frame clones, though not all of them. Here the sample table reports about 36,000 clones. With regard to this clone: The read terminates 3 residues ahead of where the CDR3 ends, so the germline J gene completes it.

The CDR3 totals 14 residues. Deletions cut 3 bases from V and 5 bases from J, with 13 bases between. From germline, CDR1 is LNHDA and CDR2 SQIVND (reference sequence). The TCR was taken from a woman between 18 and 70 years old with a cervical HPV16 infection that either progressed to CIN3+ or cleared (not recorded which). The chain is built from TRBV19 and TRBJ1-1; no definite D call. Sequencing used blood buffy coat. The covered CDR3 bases are TGTGCCAGTAGTATCGGGGAATTGTGGACTGAA. This sequence encodes CASSIGELWTE. From start to end, the CDR3 is CASSIGELWTEAFF.